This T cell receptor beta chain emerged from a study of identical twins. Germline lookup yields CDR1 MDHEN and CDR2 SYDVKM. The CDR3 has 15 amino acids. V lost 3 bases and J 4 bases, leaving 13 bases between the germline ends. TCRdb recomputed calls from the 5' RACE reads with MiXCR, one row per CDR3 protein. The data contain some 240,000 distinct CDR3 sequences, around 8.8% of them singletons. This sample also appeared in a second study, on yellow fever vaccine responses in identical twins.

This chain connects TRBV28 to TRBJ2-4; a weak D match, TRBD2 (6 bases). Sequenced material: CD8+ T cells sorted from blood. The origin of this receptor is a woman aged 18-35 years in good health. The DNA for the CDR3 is TGTGCCAGCAGTTTTCTAGGAGGGACTAAAAACATTCAGTACTTC. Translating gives CASSFLGGTKNIQYF.